This paragraph reports one T cell receptor (beta chain). The antigen is unknown. These data belong to a study of cytomegalovirus exposure and HLA in healthy donors. Findings and caveats of the study: Reportedly, diagnosis of cytomegalovirus status by the classifier showed high specificity and sensitivity.

It was with 60 Vbeta and 13 Jbeta primers that the PCR ran. TCRdb's copy holds only in-frame clones and misses some; the assay was immunoSEQ multiplex PCR. The table lists tens of thousands of clones, with 3.5% to 4% in the top ten. The CDR3 runs to 13 residues. CDR1 and CDR2 from the germline V gene are MNHEY and SVGAGI. J gave up 6 bases and V 5 bases, and 3 bases lay outside the gene matches. This clonotype was obtained from a man between 18 and 29 years old in good health and CMV-seropositive. Sequenced sample: PBMCs. V gene TRBV6-5 combines with J gene TRBJ2-2; 7 nucleotides agree with TRBD2. CDR3 DNA: TGTGCCAGCAGTGCCGCGGGAGCCGGGGAGCTGTTTTTT. It translates to CASSAAGAGELFF.